This T cell receptor beta chain was sequenced during a study of T cell responses to AZD1222 COVID-19 vaccine. General observations from the study: No day 14 peak samples; only post-peak repertoires were characterized. Donors in the cohort were predominantly white British and more often female, and clonal diversity was possibly underestimated. The span of vaccine-associated CD4 TCRs extended across spike, with dominance at 160-218 and 743-854.

Germline CDR1 and CDR2: SGHVS and FNYEAQ. Trimming cost V 4 bases and J 1 base; bases outside gene matches: 12. The CDR3 extends over 17 amino acids. This clone has a handful of counts. What it binds is not known. Data came from immunoSEQ multiplex PCR; TCRdb stores just in-frame clones and leaves some out. Of fewer than 120,000 clones in the sample, 81% were seen once. Sequencing was performed on peripheral blood, taken on day 0 of AZD1222 vaccination. This receptor was identified in an adult in good health. V usage is TRBV7-6 and J usage is TRBJ2-5, with 7 bases lining up with TRBD2. The chain's CDR3 is CASSSRGREALQETQYF. CDR3 bases: TGTGCCAGCAGCTCCCGCGGACGGGAGGCCCTCCAAGAGACCCAGTACTTC.